Listed below are T cell receptor beta chains from one sample, sequenced in a study of blood T cell repertoires in COVID-19. Generated by immunoSEQ multiplex PCR, the TCRdb table keeps only in-frame clones and is missing some. The sample lists under 150,000 clones, over 65% occurring once. The sample comprised peripheral blood. All receptors come from a woman aged 80 or over with active or convalescent COVID-19. The CDR3 runs from the conserved cysteine through the conserved F or W. The D gene is left open where the match is weak. The size entry is marked missing in some rows and otherwise reads once, few, many or a size class.

d_gene,j_gene,v_gene,abundance,CDR3nt,CDR3aa
.,TRBJ1-5,TRBV19,.,TGTGCCAGTAGTATGGGACTTTCTCAGCCCCAGCATTTT,CASSMGLSQPQHF
.,TRBJ2-7,TRBV12-3/TRBV12-4,.,TGTGCCAGCAGTCTTAAACAGGGCTACGAGCAGTACTTC,CASSLKQGYEQYF
.,TRBJ1-1,TRBV7-2,.,TGTGCCAGCAGCTTACCGGGGGGCCTTGGGACTGAAGCTTTCTTT,CASSLPGGLGTEAFF
TRBD1,TRBJ2-1,TRBV7-2,.,TGTGCCAGCAGCTCTCAGGGGGCGGGGTACTACAATGAGCAGTTCTTC,CASSSQGAGYYNEQFF
TRBD2,TRBJ2-1,TRBV6-2/TRBV6-3,.,TGTGCCAGCAGTTACTCGGGAGCGGGGGGGCACAATGAGCAGTTCTTC,CASSYSGAGGHNEQFF
TRBD2,TRBJ2-3,TRBV5-1,.,TGCGCCAGCCAACTAGCGGGGGGGACGGATACGCAGTATTTT,CASQLAGGTDTQYF
.,TRBJ1-2,TRBV12-3/TRBV12-4,.,TGTGCCAGCAGTTTGTGGGGAGAGAGTGGCTACACCTTC,CASSLWGESGYTF
TRBD2,TRBJ2-7,TRBV15,.,TGTGCCACCAGCTGGGGACTAGCGGAAACGCAGTACTTC,CATSWGLAETQYF
.,TRBJ1-4,TRBV5-1,.,TGCGCCAGCAGCCTAGAGGGACATGATGTTGAAAAACTGTTTTTT,CASSLEGHDVEKLFF
.,TRBJ1-4,TRBV7-2,few,TGTGCCAGCAGCTCGACACCGACTAATGAAAAACTGTTTTTT,CASSSTPTNEKLFF
TRBD2,TRBJ2-5,TRBV7-2,.,TGTGCCAGCAGCTTAGTCGGAGCGGGGGGAGAGACCCAGTACTTC,CASSLVGAGGETQYF
.,TRBJ2-5,TRBV9,.,TGTGCCAGCAGCGCCGCCACGGGGGTACCGTACTTC,CASSAATGVPYF
TRBD1,TRBJ1-6,TRBV19,.,TGTGCCAGTAGAGGGACAGGGAGGAATTCACCCCTCCACTTT,CASRGTGRNSPLHF
.,TRBJ2-5,TRBV6-5,.,TGTGCCAGCAGTTACTCGAGAGAGACCCAGTACTTC,CASSYSRETQYF
TRBD1,TRBJ2-3,TRBV5-1,.,TGCGCCAGCAGCCAGCGTGAAGGACAGGGTGTTTCGACGCAGTATTTT,CASSQREGQGVSTQYF
.,TRBJ2-7,TRBV19,once,TGTGCCAGTAACCCGGGGACATCAACCTACGAGCAGTACTTC,CASNPGTSTYEQYF
.,TRBJ1-2,TRBV6-6,.,TGTGCCAGCAGCCCTGGGCACTACTATGGCTACACCTTC,CASSPGHYYGYTF
TRBD1,TRBJ1-2,TRBV9,.,TGTGCCAGCAGCGGACGGGACAGGGCGGATGGCTACACCTTC,CASSGRDRADGYTF
.,TRBJ1-2,TRBV3-1/TRBV3-2,.,TGTGCCAGCAGCCTAGGCCCCCGGGCAGGGTATGGCTACACCTTC,CASSLGPRAGYGYTF
.,TRBJ1-1,TRBV27,.,TGTGCCAGCAGTTCAGGGGCCAGGGTTCAAACTGAAGCTTTCTTT,CASSSGARVQTEAFF
.,TRBJ1-1,TRBV2,.,TGTGCCAGCAGACAGGAGACGAGCACTGAAGCTTTCTTT,CASRQETSTEAFF
TRBD2,TRBJ2-3,TRBV9,.,TGTGCCAGCAGCGCCCGGGAGGGGGGGGCCCCAGATACGCAGTATTTT,CASSAREGGAPDTQYF
TRBD2,TRBJ2-4,TRBV2,.,TGTGCCAGCATCCTTAGCGGGGGGCTAGCCAAAAACATTCAGTACTTC,CASILSGGLAKNIQYF
.,TRBJ1-1,TRBV7-8,.,TGTGCCAGCAGCTTAGTAACGGGCGGGGCTTTCTTT,CASSLVTGGAFF
TRBD2,TRBJ2-7,TRBV19,.,TGTGCCAGTAGTAAACCGGGACTATCCTACGAGCAGTACTTC,CASSKPGLSYEQYF
.,TRBJ1-1,TRBV19,.,TGTGCCAGTAGTATCCAGGGATTCTCTGAAGCTTTCTTT,CASSIQGFSEAFF
TRBD2,TRBJ2-5,TRBV6-1,.,TGTGCCAGCAGTGAAGTAGCGGGGGGGCTAGAGACCCAGTACTTC,CASSEVAGGLETQYF
.,TRBJ1-2,TRBV9,.,TGTGCCAGCAGCGTACCAGGGATCGGTGGCTACACCTTC,CASSVPGIGGYTF
.,TRBJ2-2,TRBV15,.,TGTGCCACCAGCAGTTCACAGGGCACCGGGGAGCTGTTTTTT,CATSSSQGTGELFF
TRBD1,TRBJ2-1,TRBV11-2,.,TGTGCCAGCCACTACAGACAGGGGGCGCGAGCCACTGAGCAGTTCTTC,CASHYRQGARATEQFF
TRBD2,TRBJ2-7,TRBV4-3,.,TGCGCCAGCAGCCAGGGGAGGGACGAGCAGTACTTC,CASSQGRDEQYF
TRBD1,TRBJ2-1,TRBV5-1,.,TGCGCCAGCAGCTTAAGTCAGGGGGTGGGTGAGCAGTTCTTC,CASSLSQGVGEQFF
.,TRBJ2-7,TRBV5-1,few,TGCGCCAGCAGCCGGGGGACTGAAACCTACGAGCAGTACTTC,CASSRGTETYEQYF
.,TRBJ2-7,TRBV6-2/TRBV6-3,.,TGTGCCAGCAGTTACGTACTAGACAACCCCGAGCAGTACTTC,CASSYVLDNPEQYF
TRBD1,TRBJ1-4,TRBV7-6,.,TGTGCCAGCAGCTCTACCGGGACAGGGGATGAAAAACTGTTTTTT,CASSSTGTGDEKLFF
.,TRBJ2-3,TRBV11-2,.,TGTGCCAGCAGCTCACGGACAGATACGCAGTATTTT,CASSSRTDTQYF
TRBD2,TRBJ2-1,TRBV7-9,.,TGTGCCAGCAGCTTACGCGGGGGGGCGGCGGATGAGCAGTTCTTC,CASSLRGGAADEQFF
TRBD1,TRBJ1-3,TRBV4-3,once,TGCGCCAGCAGCCAAGGTGGGGCAGGGGGTTTCGGAAACACCATATATTTT,CASSQGGAGGFGNTIYF
TRBD1,TRBJ1-2,TRBV5-1,once,TGCGCCAGCACCTTGGTTAAAGGGGGCCAGTCGAGAGGCTACACCTTC,CASTLVKGGQSRGYTF
TRBD1,TRBJ1-1,TRBV14,.,TGTGCCAGCAGCCAACCCTGGGGACAGTTGAACACTGAAGCTTTCTTT,CASSQPWGQLNTEAFF
.,TRBJ2-3,TRBV24-1,.,TGTGCCACCAGTGACGGGGGTTCGTCGGATACGCAGTATTTT,CATSDGGSSDTQYF
TRBD1,TRBJ1-1,TRBV7-9,.,TGTGCCAGCAGTCCGCCGGGACAGGGGACCGGGTTAGCTTTCTTT,CASSPPGQGTGLAFF
.,TRBJ1-1,TRBV2,.,TGTGCCAGCGGGAGGAAGCTGGGCACTGAAGCTTTCTTT,CASGRKLGTEAFF
.,TRBJ2-2,TRBV24-1,.,TGTGCCACCAACACAGGGCCCGGGGAGCTGTTTTTT,CATNTGPGELFF
.,TRBJ2-6,TRBV18,.,TGTGCCAGCTCACCACCGGGGCCAGGGGATGGGGCCAACGTCCTGACTTTC,CASSPPGPGDGANVLTF
TRBD1,TRBJ1-5,TRBV30,.,TGTGCCTGGAGTTTAAGCGGCAGGGGGCGCAATCAGCCCCAGCATTTT,CAWSLSGRGRNQPQHF
TRBD1,TRBJ1-4,TRBV5-1,once,TGCGCCAGCTCCCCGGGACAGGTCCCTAATGAAAAACTGTTTTTT,CASSPGQVPNEKLFF
.,TRBJ1-1,TRBV10-3,.,TGTGCCATCAGACAGGCAGACCGCATGAACACTGAAGCTTTCTTT,CAIRQADRMNTEAFF
TRBD1,TRBJ2-5,TRBV11-2,.,TGTGCCAGCAGCTTCGGCAGGGGGAAACGGGAGACCCAGTACTTC,CASSFGRGKRETQYF
.,TRBJ1-3,TRBV5-1,.,TGCGCCAGCAGCCCTTGGGTGGGCCCTTTGCGCGGAAACACCATATATTTT,CASSPWVGPLRGNTIYF
TRBD1,TRBJ2-3,TRBV5-5,.,TGTGCCAGCAACCCAACAGGGGGCGGGACAGATACGCAGTATTTT,CASNPTGGGTDTQYF
TRBD1,TRBJ1-3,TRBV30,.,TGTGCCTGGAGTCAGGGGGATGTTGGAAACACCATATATTTT,CAWSQGDVGNTIYF
TRBD1,TRBJ1-2,TRBV5-1,.,TGCGCCAGCAGCCCCGGGACAGTCCCCCCCTCAGACGGCTACACCTTC,CASSPGTVPPSDGYTF
.,TRBJ2-6,TRBV5-1,.,TGCGCCAGCAGCTCCGTAGGGGGTAGGATCTCTGGGGCCAACGTCCTGACTTTC,CASSSVGGRISGANVLTF
.,TRBJ1-3,TRBV28,.,TGTGCCAGCAGATTAAAACTACCTGGGGGCGGTGGAAACACCATATATTTT,CASRLKLPGGGGNTIYF
TRBD1,TRBJ2-5,TRBV7-3,few,TGTGCCAGCAGTGAGACAGGGTACTACGAGACCCAGTACTTC,CASSETGYYETQYF
.,TRBJ2-5,TRBV21-1,.,TGTGCCAGCAGCAAAAGTGCCCGGACAGAGCTAAGTGGGGAGACCCAGTACTTC,CASSKSARTELSGETQYF
TRBD1,TRBJ2-1,TRBV11-1,.,TGTGCCAGCAGCGTAGACAGGGATGAGCAGTTCTTC,CASSVDRDEQFF